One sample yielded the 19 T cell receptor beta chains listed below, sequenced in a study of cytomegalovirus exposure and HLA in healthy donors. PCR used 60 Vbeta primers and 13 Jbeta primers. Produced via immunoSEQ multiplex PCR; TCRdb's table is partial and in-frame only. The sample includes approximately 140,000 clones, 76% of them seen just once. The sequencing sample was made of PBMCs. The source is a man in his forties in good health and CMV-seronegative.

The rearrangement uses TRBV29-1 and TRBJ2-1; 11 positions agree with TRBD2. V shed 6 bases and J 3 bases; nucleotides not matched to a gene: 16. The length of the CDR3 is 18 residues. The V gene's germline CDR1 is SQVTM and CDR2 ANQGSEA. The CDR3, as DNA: TGCAGCGTCAAGGGTTGGAGGGTTAGCGGGAGGGGCTACAATGAGCAGTTCTTC. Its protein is CSVKGWRVSGRGYNEQFF.

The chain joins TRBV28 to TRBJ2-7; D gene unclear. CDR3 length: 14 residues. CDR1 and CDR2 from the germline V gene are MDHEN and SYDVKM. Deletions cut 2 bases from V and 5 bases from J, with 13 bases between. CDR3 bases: TGTGCCAGCAGTTTAAGGCAGGTACGTCACGAGCAGTACTTC. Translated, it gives CASSLRQVRHEQYF.

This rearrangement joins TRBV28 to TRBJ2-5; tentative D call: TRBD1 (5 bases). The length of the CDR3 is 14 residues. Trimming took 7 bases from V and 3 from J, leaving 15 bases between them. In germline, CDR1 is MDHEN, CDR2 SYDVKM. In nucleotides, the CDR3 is TGTGCCAGCACTGGGCAGGGTGGGGAAGAGACCCAGTACTTC. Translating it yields CASTGQGGEETQYF.

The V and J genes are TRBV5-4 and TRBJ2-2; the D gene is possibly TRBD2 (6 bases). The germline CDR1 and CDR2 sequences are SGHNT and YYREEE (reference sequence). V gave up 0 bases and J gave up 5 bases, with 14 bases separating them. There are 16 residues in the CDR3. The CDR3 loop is CASSLELAQVTGELFF. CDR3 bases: TGTGCCAGCAGCTTGGAACTAGCTCAAGTTACCGGGGAGCTGTTTTTT.

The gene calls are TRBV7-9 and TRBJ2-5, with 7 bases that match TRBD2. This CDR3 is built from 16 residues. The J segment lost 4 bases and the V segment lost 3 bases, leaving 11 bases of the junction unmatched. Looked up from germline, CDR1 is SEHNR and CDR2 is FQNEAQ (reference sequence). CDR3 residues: CASSFSSGSMGETQYF. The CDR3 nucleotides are TGTGCCAGCAGCTTTAGTAGCGGGTCGATGGGAGAGACCCAGTACTTC.

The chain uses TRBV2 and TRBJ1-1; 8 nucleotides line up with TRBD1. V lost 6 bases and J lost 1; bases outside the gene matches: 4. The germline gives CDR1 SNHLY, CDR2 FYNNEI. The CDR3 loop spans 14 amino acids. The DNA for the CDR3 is TGTGCCAGCAGGTGGGACAGGCAGAACACTGAAGCTTTCTTT. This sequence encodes CASRWDRQNTEAFF.

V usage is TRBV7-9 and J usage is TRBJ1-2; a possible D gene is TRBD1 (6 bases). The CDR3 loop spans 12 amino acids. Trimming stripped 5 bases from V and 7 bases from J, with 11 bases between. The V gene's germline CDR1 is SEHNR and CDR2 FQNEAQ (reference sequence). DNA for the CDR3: TGTGCCAGCAGCAACAGGGAGGGTGGCTACACCTTC. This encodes CASSNREGGYTF.

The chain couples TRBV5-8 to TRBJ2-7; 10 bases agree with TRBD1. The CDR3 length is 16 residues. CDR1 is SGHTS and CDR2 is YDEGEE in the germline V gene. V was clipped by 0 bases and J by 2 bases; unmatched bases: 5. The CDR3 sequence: CASSLAVGQGAYEQYF. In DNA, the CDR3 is TGTGCCAGCAGCTTGGCCGTAGGACAGGGGGCCTACGAGCAGTACTTC.

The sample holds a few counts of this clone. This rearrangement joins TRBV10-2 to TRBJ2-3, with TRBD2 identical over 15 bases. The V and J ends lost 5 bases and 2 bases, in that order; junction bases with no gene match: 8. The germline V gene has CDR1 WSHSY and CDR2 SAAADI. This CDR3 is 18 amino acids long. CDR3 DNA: TGCGCCAGCAGTAGGACTAGCGGGGGGGGTCAGGCCACAGATACGCAGTATTTT. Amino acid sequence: CASSRTSGGGQATDTQYF.

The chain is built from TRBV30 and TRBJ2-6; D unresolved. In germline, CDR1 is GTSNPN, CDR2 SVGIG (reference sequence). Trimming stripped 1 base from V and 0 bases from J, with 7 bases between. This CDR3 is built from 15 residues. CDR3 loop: CAWSGQISGANVLTF. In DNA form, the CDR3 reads TGTGCCTGGAGTGGGCAAATCTCTGGGGCCAACGTCCTGACTTTC.

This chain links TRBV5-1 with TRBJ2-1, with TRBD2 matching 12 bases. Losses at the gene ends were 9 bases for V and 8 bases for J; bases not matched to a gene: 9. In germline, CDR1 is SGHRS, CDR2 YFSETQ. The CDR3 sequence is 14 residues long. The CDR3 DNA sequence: TGCGCCACCAAGACTAGCGGGGGTCGCTATGAGCAGTTCTTC. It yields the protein CATKTSGGRYEQFF.

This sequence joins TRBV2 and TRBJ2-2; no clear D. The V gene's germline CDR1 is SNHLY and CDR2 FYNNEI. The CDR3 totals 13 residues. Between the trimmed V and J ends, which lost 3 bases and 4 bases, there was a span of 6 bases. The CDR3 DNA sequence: TGTGCCAGCAGTGATAAATCCACCGGGGAGCTGTTTTTT. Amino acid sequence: CASSDKSTGELFF.

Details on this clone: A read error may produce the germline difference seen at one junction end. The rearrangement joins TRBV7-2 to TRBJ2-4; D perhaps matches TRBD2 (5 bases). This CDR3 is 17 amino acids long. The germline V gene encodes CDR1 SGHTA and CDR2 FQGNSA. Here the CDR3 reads CASSLAMRDLAKNSQYF. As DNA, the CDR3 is TGTGCCAGCAGCCTGGCAATGAGGGATCTAGCCAAAAACAGTCAGTACTTC.

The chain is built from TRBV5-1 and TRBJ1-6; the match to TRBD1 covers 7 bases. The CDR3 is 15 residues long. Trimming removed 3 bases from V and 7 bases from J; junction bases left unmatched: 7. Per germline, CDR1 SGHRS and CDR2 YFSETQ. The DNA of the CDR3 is TGCGCCAGCAGCTCCCTAGACAGGGCAAATTCACCCCTCCACTTT. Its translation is CASSSLDRANSPLHF.

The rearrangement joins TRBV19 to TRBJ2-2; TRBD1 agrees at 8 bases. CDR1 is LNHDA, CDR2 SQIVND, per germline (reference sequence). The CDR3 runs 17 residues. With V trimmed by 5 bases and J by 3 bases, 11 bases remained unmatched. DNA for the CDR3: TGTGCCAGTAGTCCCCGACGACAGGGGCCGGACACCGGGGAGCTGTTTTTT. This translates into CASSPRRQGPDTGELFF.

As DNA, the CDR3 is TGTGCCAGCAGTTTCTGGAGGGGCGAAGGAGGCAATCAGCCCCAGCATTTT. Amino acid sequence: CASSFWRGEGGNQPQHF. The chain has TRBV28 and TRBJ1-5, with D maybe TRBD1 (5 bases). The V end was cut by 3 bases, the J end by 2 bases, with 17 bases between. CDR3 length equals 17 residues. Germline-derived CDR1 and CDR2 are MDHEN and SYDVKM.

CDR3 protein: CASLQDRELSGELFF. CDR3 coding DNA: TGTGCCAGCCTCCAAGACAGGGAGTTGAGCGGGGAGCTGTTTTTT. The chain has TRBV2 and TRBJ2-2; 7 nucleotides align to TRBD1. The trim removed 8 bases at V and 7 bases at J, leaving 13 bases unmatched. Germline V gene sequence: CDR1 SNHLY, CDR2 FYNNEI. This CDR3 has 15 amino acids.

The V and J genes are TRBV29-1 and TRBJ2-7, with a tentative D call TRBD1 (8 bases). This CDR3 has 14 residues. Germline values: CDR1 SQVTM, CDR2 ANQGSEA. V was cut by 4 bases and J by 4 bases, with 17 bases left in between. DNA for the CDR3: TGCAGCGTTGCCGGACAGGGAGGGAAGTACGAGCAGTACTTC. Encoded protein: CSVAGQGGKYEQYF.

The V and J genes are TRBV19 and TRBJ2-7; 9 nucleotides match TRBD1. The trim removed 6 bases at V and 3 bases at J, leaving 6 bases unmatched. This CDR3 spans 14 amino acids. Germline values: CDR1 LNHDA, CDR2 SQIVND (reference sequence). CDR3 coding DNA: TGTGCCAGTAGCTCAGGGACAGGGAGCTACGAGCAGTACTTC. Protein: CASSSGTGSYEQYF. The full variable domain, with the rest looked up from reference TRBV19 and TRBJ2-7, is DGGITQSPKYLFRKEGQNVTLSCEQNLNHDAMYWYRQDPGQGLRLIYYSQIVNDFQKGDIAEGYSVSREKKESFPLTVTSAQKNPTAFYLCASSSGTGSYEQYFGPGTRLTVT.